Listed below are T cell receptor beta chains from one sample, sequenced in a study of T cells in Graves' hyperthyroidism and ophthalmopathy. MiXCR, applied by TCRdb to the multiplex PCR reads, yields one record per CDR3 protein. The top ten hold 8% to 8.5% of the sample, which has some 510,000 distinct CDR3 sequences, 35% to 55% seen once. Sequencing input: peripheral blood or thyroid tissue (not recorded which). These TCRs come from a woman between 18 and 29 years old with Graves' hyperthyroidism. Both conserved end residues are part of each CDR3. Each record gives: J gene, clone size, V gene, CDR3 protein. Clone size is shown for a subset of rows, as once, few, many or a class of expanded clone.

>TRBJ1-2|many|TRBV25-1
CASSASGAGGYTF
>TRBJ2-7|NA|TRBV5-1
CASSPQGRRYEQYF
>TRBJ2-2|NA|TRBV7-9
CASTKGSLDTGELFF
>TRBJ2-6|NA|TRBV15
CATSRDEGAKVLTF
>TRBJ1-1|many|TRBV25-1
CASSGTGPTNTEAFF
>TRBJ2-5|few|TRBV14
CASSQGSGILFQETQYF
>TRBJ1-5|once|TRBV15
CATSRSGTGGNQPQHF
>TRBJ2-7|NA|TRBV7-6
CASSSQGGTEQYF
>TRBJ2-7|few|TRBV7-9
CASSFGQDSYEQYF
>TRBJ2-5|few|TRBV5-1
CASSNRDGETQYF
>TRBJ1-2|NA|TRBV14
CASSLDQNGVYGYTF
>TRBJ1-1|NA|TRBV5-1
CASSLEEGGKAFF
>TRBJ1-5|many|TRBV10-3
CAIRDGGSGQPQHF
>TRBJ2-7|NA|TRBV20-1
CSAWTQGYEQYF
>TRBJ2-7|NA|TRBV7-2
CASSATGTGAYEQYF
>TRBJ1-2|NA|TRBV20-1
CSASDKGKAIYGYTF
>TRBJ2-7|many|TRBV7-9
CASSKGPTLEQYF
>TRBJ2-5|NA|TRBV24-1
CATRGGQGKYQETQYF
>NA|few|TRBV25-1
CASSEYPHEQFF
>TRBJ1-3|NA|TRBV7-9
CASNRQGGGNTIYF
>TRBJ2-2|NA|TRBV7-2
CASSRTSTGELFF
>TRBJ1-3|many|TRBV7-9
CASSLSDSGNTIYF
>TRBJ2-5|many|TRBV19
CASSTGRIQETQYF
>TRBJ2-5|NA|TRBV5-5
CASSPWTSEQETQYF
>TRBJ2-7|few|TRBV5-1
CASTFGAFPYEQYF
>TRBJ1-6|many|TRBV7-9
CASSLAWTRARSPLHF
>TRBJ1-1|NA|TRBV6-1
CASRPIQGDLSEAFF
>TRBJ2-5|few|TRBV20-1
CSASRSGRRKETQYF
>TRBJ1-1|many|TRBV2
CASRLTLGTEAFF
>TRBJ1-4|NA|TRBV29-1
CSVESGGEKLFF
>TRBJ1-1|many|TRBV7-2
CASSRGLGVEAFF
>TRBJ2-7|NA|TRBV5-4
CASSQGLFINYEQYF
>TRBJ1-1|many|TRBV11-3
CATTEMNTEAFF
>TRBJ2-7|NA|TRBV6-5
CAISYVLGQDYEQYF
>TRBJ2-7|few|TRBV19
CASSARTGKGEQYF
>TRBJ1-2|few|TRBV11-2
CASSFRRTNYGYTF
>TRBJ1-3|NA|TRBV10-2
CASSEPGNSGNTIYF
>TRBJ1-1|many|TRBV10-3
CAISPRGLSTEAFF
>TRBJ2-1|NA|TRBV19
CASSPQGLYNEQFF
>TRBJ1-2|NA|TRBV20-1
CSARRTGGYGYTF
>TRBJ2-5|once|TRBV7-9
CASSSWTGGATQYF
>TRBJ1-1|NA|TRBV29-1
CSVEGTGAFF
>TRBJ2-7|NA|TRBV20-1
CSASDPRRTYEQYF
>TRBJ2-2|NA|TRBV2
CASSDRGPGELFF
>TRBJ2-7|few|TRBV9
CASSQDTSSNPSYEQYF
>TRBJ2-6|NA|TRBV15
CATSNHLTF
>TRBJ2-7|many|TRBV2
CASSELGGYEQYF
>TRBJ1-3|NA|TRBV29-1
CSVEEARGDTIYF
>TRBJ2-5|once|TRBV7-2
CASSPRLISLGETQYF